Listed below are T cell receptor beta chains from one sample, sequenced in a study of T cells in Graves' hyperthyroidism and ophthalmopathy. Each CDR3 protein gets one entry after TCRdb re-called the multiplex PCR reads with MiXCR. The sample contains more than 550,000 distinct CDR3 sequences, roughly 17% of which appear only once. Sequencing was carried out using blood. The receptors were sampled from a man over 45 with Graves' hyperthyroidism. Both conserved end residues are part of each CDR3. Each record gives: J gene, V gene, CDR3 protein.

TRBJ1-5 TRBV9 CASSRTGASSQPQHF
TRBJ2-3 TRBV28 CASSSQGAGGTDTQYF
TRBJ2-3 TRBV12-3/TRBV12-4 CASSLALYGASTDTQYF
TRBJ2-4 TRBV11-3 CASSSDENIQYF
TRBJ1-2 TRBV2 CASTTNYGYTF
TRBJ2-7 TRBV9 CASSAASGTLTGEQYF
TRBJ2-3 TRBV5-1 CASSLGASGNTDTQYF
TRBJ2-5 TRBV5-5 CASSLAVAVKYF
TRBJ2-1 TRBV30 CAWSVVEGPRQFF
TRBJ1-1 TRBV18 CASSPPAGNTEAFF
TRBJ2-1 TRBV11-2 CASSNPASGRFYNEQFF
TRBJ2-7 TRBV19 CASKGGGGPSYEQYF
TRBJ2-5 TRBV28 CASSRNVAGGETQYF
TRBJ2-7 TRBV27 CASSSRVGRSYEQYF
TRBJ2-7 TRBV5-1 CASTDVSGRLREQYF
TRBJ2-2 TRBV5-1 CASSLGQTGELFF
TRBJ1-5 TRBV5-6 CASSENQRGVNQPQHF
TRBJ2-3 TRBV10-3 CAISESSLSRVSTDTQYF
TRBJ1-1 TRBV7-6 CASSPGTTEAFF
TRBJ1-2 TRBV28 CASSPQQGRGYTF
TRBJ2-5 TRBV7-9 CASSSSGRAMGETQYF
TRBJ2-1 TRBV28 CAIEQREAGYNEQFF
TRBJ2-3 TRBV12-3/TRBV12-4 CASKGGSADTQYF
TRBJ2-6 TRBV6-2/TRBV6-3 CASSVGFGANVLTF
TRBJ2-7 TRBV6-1 CASSGAGGSGEQYF
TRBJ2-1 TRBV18 CASSPPGLAGGPYNEQFF
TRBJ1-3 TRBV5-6 CASMGFGAGNTIYF
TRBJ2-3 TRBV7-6 CASNPAGTAPDTQYF
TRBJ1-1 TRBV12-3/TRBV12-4 CASREQGWDTEAFF
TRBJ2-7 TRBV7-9 CASSYKTGGEQYF
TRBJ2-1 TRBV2 CASKEGDGSYNEQFF
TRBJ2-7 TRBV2 CASSPDSRNEQYF
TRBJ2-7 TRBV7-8 CASSLREGGSYEQYF
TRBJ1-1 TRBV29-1 CSAATVLNTEAFF
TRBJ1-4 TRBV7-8 CASSLGGANEKLFF
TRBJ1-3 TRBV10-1 CASSETAAGSGNTIYF
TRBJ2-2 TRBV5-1 CASSLGKTSSNTGELFF
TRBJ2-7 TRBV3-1 CASSPPLREPHEQYF
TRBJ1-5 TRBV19 CASSIQGGSNQPQHF
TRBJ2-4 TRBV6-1 CASSSPPLAKNIQYF
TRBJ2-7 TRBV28 CASSPRTQPAYEQYF